This T cell receptor (beta chain) derives from a study of cytomegalovirus exposure and HLA in healthy donors. A multiplex PCR was run with 60 Vbeta primers and 13 Jbeta primers. The table came from immunoSEQ multiplex PCR; TCRdb's copy has only in-frame clones and leaves some out. The sample holds approximately 89,000 clones, approximately 80% seen once. Germline V CDR1 and CDR2: SGHTA, FQGNSA. The CDR3 consists of 15 residues. Deletions cut 5 bases from V and 6 bases from J, with 17 bases between. Findings and limits, study-wide: In a later analysis, productive TCRs from donors in an Asian-associated ancestry cluster reportedly carried fewer N-insertions than the cohort mean.

With regard to this clone: The antigen is undetermined.

V gene TRBV7-2 combines with J gene TRBJ1-5; D remains unclear. The source of this sequence is a human donor in good health. Sequenced sample: PBMCs. The CDR3 loop reads CASSPRGGLFQPQHF. DNA of the CDR3: TGTGCCAGCAGCCCCCGTGGAGGGCTCTTTCAGCCCCAGCATTTT.